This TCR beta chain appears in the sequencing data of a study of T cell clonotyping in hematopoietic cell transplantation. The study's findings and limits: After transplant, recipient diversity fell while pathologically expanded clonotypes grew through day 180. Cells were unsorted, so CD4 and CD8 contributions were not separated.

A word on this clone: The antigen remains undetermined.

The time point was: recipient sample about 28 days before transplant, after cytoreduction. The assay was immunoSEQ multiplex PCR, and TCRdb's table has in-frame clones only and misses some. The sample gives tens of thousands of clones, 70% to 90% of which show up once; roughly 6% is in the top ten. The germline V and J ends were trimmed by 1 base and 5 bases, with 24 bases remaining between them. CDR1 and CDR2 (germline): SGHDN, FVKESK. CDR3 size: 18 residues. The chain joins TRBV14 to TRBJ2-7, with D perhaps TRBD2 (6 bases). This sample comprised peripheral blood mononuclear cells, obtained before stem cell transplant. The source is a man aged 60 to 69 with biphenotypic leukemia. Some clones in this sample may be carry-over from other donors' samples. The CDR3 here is CASSQGKQVEGSINEQYF. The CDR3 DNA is TGTGCCAGCAGCCAAGGTAAGCAAGTGGAGGGTTCGATAAACGAGCAGTACTTC.